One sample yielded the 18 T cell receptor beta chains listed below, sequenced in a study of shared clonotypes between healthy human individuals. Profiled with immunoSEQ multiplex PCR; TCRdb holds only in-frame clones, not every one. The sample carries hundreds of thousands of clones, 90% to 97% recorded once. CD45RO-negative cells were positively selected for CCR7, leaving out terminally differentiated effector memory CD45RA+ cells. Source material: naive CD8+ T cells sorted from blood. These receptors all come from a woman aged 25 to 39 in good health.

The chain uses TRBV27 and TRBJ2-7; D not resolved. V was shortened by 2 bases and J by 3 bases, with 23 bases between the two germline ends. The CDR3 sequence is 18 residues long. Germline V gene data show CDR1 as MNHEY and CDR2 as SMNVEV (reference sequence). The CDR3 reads CASSLGSRSAPTVYEQYF. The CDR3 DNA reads TGTGCCAGCAGTTTAGGTAGCAGGTCCGCGCCAACGGTCTACGAGCAGTACTTC.

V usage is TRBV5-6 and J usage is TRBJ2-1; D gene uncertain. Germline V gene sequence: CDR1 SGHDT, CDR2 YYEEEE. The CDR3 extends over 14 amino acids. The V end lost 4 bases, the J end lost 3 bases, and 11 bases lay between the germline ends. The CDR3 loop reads CASSPGSNYNEQFF. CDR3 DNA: TGTGCCAGCAGCCCCGGATCAAACTACAATGAGCAGTTCTTC.

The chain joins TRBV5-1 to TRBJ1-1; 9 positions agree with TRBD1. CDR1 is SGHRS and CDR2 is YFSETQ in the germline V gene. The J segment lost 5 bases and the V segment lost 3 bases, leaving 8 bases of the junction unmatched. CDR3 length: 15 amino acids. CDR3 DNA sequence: TGCGCCAGCAGCTGGCCGGGACAGGGAAGAACTGAAGCTTTCTTT. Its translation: CASSWPGQGRTEAFF.

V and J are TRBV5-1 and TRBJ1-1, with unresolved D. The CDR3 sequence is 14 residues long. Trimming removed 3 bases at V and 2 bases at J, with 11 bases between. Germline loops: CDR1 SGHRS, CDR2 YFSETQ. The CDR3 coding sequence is TGCGCCAGCAGCTGGGCTGGCCGCAACACTGAAGCTTTCTTT. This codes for CASSWAGRNTEAFF.

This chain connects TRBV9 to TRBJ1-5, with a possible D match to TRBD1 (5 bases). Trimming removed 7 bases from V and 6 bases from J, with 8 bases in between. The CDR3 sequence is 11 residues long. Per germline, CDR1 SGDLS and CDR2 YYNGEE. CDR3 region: CASGTGQPQHF. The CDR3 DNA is TGTGCCAGCGGGACGGGTCAGCCCCAGCATTTT. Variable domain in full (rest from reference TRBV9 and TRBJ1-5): DSGVTQTPKHLITATGQRVTLRCSPRSGDLSVYWYQQSLDQGLQFLIQYYNGEERAKGNILERFSAQQFPDLHSELNLSSLELGDSALYFCASGTGQPQHFGDGTRLSIL.

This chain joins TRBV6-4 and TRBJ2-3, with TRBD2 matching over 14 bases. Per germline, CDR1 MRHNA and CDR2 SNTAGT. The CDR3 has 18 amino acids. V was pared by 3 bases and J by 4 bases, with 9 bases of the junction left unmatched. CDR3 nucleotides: TGTGCCAGCAGTGATTGGACTAGCGGGAGGTTTGTATCAGATACGCAGTATTTT. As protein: CASSDWTSGRFVSDTQYF.

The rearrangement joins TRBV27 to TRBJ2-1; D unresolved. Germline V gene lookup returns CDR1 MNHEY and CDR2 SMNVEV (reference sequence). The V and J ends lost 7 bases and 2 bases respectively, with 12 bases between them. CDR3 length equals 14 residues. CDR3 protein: CASMGGGTYNEQFF. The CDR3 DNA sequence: TGTGCCAGCATGGGTGGCGGAACCTACAATGAGCAGTTCTTC.

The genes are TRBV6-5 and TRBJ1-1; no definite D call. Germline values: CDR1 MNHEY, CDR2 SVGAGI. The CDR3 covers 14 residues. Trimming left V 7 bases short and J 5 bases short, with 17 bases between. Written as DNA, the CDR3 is TGTGCCAGCAATCTGAGAGGCGGCGGAACTGAAGCTTTCTTT. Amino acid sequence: CASNLRGGGTEAFF.

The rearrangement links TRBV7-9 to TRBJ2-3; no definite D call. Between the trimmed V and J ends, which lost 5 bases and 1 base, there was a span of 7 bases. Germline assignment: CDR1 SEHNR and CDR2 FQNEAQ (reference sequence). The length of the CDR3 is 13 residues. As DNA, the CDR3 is TGTGCCAGCAGCCTGCTGCGCACAGATACGCAGTATTTT. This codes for CASSLLRTDTQYF.

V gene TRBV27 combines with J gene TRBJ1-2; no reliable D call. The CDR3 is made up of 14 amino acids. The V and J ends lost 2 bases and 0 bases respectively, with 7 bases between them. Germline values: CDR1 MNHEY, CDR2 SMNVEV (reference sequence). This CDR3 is CASSLRSTNYGYTF. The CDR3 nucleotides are TGTGCCAGCAGTTTAAGGAGCACTAACTATGGCTACACCTTC.

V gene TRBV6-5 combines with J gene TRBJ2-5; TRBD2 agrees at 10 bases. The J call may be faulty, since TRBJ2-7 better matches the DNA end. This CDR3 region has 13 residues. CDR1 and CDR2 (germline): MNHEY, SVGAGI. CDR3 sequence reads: CASSLAGIGEQYF. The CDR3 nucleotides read TGTGCCAGCTCACTAGCGGGAATCGGCGAGCAGTACTTC.

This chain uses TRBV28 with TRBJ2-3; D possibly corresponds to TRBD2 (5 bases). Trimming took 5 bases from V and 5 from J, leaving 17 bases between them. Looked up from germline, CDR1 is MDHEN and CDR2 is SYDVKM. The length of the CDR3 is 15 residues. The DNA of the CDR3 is TGTGCCAGCAGTACCCCCGAGGGTCGGGGAGATACGCAGTATTTT. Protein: CASSTPEGRGDTQYF.

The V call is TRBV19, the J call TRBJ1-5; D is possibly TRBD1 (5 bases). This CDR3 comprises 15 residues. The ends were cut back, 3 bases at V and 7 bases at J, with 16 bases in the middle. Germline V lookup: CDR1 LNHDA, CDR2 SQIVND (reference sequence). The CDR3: CASSMVWGLEQPQHF. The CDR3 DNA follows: TGTGCCAGTAGTATGGTATGGGGGTTAGAACAGCCCCAGCATTTT.

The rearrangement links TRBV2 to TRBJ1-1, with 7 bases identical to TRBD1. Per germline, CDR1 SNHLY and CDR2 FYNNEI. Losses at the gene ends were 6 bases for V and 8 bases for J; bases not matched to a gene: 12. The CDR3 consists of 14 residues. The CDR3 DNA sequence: TGTGCCAGCAGGGGGACAGACCCCGGGTCCGAAGCTTTCTTT. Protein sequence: CASRGTDPGSEAFF. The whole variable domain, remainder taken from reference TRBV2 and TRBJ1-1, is EPEVTQTPSHQVTQMGQEVILRCVPISNHLYFYWYRQILGQKVEFLVSFYNNEISEKSEIFDDQFSVERPDGSNFTLKIRSTKLEDSAMYFCASRGTDPGSEAFFGQGTRLTVV.

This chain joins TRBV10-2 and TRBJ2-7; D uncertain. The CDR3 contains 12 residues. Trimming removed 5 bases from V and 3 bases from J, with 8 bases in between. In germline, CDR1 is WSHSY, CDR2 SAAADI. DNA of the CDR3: TGCGCCAGCAGTTCGACAAGCTACGAGCAGTACTTC. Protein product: CASSSTSYEQYF.

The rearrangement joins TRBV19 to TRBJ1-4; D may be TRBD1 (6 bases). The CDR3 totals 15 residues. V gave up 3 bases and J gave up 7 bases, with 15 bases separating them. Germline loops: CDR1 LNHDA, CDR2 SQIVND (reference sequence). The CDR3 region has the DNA TGTGCCAGTAGTATGCTGGGGGCGTTTCGTGAAAAACTGTTTTTT. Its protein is CASSMLGAFREKLFF.

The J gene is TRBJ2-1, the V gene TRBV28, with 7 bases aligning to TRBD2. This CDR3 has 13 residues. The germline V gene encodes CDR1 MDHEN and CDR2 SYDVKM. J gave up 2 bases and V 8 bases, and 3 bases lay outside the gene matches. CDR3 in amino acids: CASGEGPYNEQFF. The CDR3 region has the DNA TGTGCCAGCGGGGAGGGGCCCTACAATGAGCAGTTCTTC.

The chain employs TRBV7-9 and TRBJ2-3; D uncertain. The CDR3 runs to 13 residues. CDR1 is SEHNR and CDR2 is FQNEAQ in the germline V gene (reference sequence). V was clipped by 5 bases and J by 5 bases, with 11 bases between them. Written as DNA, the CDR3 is TGTGCCAGCAGCCTCCGTACCCAAGATACGCAGTATTTT. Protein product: CASSLRTQDTQYF.